This T cell receptor (beta chain) was documented in a study of T cells in women clearing cervical HPV infection. The study, taken as a whole, reports: Associations may precede or follow infection; HPV-specific or memory T cells were not isolated. T-cell numbers per sample were unknown and may explain richness differences.

CDR1 KGHSH and CDR2 LQKENI come from the germline V gene. The CDR3 has 15 amino acids. Trimming shortened V by 6 bases and J by 4 bases, and 18 bases separated the two germline ends. The data were produced by immunoSEQ multiplex PCR, yet TCRdb's version contains in-frame clones alone and is incomplete. This specimen shows some 33,000 clones; the ten leading clones hold around 4%. About this clone: What it binds is unknown. The DNA ends 3 residues before the CDR3 does, and the rest of the CDR3 is filled in from the germline J gene.

The sequenced sample was blood buffy coat. The chain recombines TRBV18 with TRBJ1-2; perhaps TRBD1 as D (5 bases). The sequence was collected from a woman aged 18 to 75 with a cervical HPV16 infection that either progressed to CIN3+ or cleared (not recorded which). CDR3 DNA, as far as it was read: TGTGCCAGCTCCTCGAGTCTTGGCCAGGGCTATGGC. This translates into CASSSSLGQGYG. The whole CDR3 sequence is CASSSSLGQGYGYTF.